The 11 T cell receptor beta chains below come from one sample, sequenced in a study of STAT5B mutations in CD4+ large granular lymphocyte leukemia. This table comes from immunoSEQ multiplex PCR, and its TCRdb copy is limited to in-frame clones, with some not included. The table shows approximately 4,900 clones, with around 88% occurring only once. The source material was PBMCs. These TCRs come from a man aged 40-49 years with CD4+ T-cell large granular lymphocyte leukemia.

The CDR3 region is CASSLDGQGIFEQYF. CDR3 DNA: TGCGCCAGCAGCTTGGATGGACAGGGTATTTTTGAGCAGTACTTC. The rearrangement uses TRBV5-1 and TRBJ2-7, with TRBD1 identical over 8 bases. This CDR3 has 15 residues. Germline CDR1 reads SGHRS; CDR2 reads YFSETQ. V trimming: 0 bases; J trimming: 7 bases; junction bases outside the gene matches: 9.

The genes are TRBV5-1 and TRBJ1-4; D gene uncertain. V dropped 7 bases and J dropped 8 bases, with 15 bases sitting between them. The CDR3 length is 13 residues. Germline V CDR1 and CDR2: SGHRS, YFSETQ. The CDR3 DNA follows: TGCGCCAGCTCACTCGAAGGGAGCGAAAAACTGTTTTTT. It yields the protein CASSLEGSEKLFF.

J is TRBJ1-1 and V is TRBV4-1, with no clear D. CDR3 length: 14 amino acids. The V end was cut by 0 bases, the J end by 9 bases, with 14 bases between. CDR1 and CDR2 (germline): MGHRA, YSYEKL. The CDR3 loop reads CASSQDQNPGKAFF. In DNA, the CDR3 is TGCGCCAGCAGCCAAGATCAAAACCCAGGCAAAGCTTTCTTT.

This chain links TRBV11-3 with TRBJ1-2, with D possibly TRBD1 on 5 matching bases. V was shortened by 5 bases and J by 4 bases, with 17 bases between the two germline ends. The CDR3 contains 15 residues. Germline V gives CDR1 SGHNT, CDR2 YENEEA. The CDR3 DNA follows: TGTGCCAGCAGCAAGAGGGGAGTTACCAGCTATGGCTACACCTTC. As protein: CASSKRGVTSYGYTF.

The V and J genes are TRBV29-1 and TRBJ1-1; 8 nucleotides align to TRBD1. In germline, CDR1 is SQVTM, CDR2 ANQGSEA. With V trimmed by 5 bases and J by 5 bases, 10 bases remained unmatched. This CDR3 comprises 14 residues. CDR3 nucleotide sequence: TGCAGCGTTCCCTCCAGGGGGCGCGGAACTGAAGCTTTCTTT. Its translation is CSVPSRGRGTEAFF. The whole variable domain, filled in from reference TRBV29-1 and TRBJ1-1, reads SAVISQKPSRDICQRGTSLTIQCQVDSQVTMMFWYRQQPGQSLTLIATANQGSEATYESGFVIDKFPISRPNLTFSTLTVSNMSPEDSSIYLCSVPSRGRGTEAFFGQGTRLTVV.

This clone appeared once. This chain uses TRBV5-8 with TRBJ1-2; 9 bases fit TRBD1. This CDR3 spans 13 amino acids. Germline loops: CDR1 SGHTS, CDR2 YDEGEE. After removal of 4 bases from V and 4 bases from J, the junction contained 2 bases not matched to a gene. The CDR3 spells CASSRDRAYGYTF. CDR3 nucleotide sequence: TGTGCCAGCAGCCGGGACAGGGCCTATGGCTACACCTTC.

The CDR3 region has the DNA TGCGCCAGCAGCTTGGTAGCGCAGTCGAACACCGGGGAGCTGTTTTTT. Translation: CASSLVAQSNTGELFF. The rearrangement joins TRBV5-1 to TRBJ2-2; possible D gene TRBD2, 5 bases. V shed 0 bases and J shed 0 bases, with 9 bases lying between them. This CDR3 is built from 16 residues. Germline CDR1 and CDR2: SGHRS and YFSETQ.

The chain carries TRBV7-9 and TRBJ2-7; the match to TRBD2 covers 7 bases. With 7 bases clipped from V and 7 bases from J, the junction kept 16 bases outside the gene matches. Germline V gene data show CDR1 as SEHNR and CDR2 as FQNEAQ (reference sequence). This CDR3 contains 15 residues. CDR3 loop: CASTWGGDSGGEQYF. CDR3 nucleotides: TGTGCCAGCACCTGGGGGGGGGACTCTGGTGGGGAGCAGTACTTC.

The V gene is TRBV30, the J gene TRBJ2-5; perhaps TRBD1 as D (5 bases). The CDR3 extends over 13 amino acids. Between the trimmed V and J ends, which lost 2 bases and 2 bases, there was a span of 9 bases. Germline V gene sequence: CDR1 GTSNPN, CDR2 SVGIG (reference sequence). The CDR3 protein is CAWSLGRQETQYF. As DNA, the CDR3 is TGTGCCTGGAGTCTGGGGCGTCAAGAGACCCAGTACTTC.

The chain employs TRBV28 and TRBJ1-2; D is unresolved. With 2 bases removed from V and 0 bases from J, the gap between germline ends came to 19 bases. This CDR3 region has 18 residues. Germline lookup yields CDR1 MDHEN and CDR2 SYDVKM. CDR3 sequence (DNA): TGTGCCAGCAGTTTAGGAGCCGCGGAGGCGACTACTAACTATGGCTACACCTTC. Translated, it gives CASSLGAAEATTNYGYTF.

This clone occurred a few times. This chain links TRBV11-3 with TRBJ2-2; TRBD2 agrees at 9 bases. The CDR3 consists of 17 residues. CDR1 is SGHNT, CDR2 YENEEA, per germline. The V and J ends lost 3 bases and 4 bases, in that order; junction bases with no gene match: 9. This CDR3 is CASSFWGGRETTGELFF. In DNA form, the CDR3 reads TGTGCCAGCAGCTTCTGGGGCGGGAGGGAGACCACCGGGGAGCTGTTTTTT.